One sample yielded the 9 T cell receptor beta chains listed below, sequenced in a study of spatial heterogeneity in lung cancer. General observations from the study: Mutation tallies in tumors tracked expanded intratumoral alpha and beta TCR counts.

Their recognized antigens are unknown. TCRdb re-derived calls from the 5' RACE reads in MiXCR, one entry per CDR3 protein. The sample has 15,000 or so distinct CDR3 sequences, 4.7% seen once. Time point: sample taken at primary tumor resection. This specimen consisted of lung tumor tissue, obtained at surgery. These receptors all come from a female donor with early-stage non-small cell lung cancer.

This clonotype was counted between two and nine times. This beta chain slipped into a library made for alpha chains as a stray read, so its size is not meaningful. CDR3 amino acids: CASRSGRDNQPQHF. The CDR3 bases are TGTGCCAGCAGATCCGGACGGGACAATCAGCCCCAGCATTTT. The J gene is TRBJ1-5, the V gene TRBV6-5; no clear D. The CDR3 totals 14 residues. Germline CDR1 MNHEY, CDR2 SVGAGI. V shed 6 bases and J shed 3 bases, with 12 bases lying between them.

This clonotype came up many times. The library was prepared for alpha chains; this beta chain is a stray read, so its frequency means little. The chain is built from TRBV5-1 and TRBJ1-1; TRBD1 agrees at 8 bases. The junction had 6 bases not matched to a gene; V was cut back by 0 bases and J by 5 bases. CDR1 and CDR2 (germline): SGHRS, YFSETQ. The CDR3 consists of 15 residues. The CDR3 reads CASSLGGQERTEAFF. CDR3 DNA sequence: TGCGCCAGCAGCTTGGGGGGACAGGAAAGAACTGAAGCTTTCTTT.

This clonotype was seen only a few times. This beta chain represents an off-target read in a library built for alpha chains; its size is of limited meaning. The J gene is TRBJ2-4, the V gene TRBV2; possible D gene TRBD2, 5 bases. Germline CDR1 SNHLY, CDR2 FYNNEI. Deletions cut 6 bases from V and 0 bases from J, with 12 bases between. The CDR3 totals 15 residues. The CDR3 nucleotides are TGTGCCAGCAGCGGAGGCCGGATAGCCAAAAACATTCAGTACTTC. Translation gives CASSGGRIAKNIQYF. Looking up the rest from reference TRBV2 and TRBJ2-4 gives the full variable domain: EPEVTQTPSHQVTQMGQEVILRCVPISNHLYFYWYRQILGQKVEFLVSFYNNEISEKSEIFDDQFSVERPDGSNFTLKIRSTKLEDSAMYFCASSGGRIAKNIQYFGAGTRLSVL.

This clonotype ranks as medium-sized (0.01 to 0.1%). Since the library was made to target alpha chains, this beta chain is a stray read and its abundance is not meaningful. V and J are TRBV7-9 and TRBJ2-7; 10 bases align to TRBD1. Germline V gene lookup returns CDR1 SEHNR and CDR2 FQNEAQ (reference sequence). The CDR3 runs 15 residues. The V and J ends lost 4 bases and 4 bases, in that order; junction bases with no gene match: 7. The CDR3 loop reads CASSSDRGLRYEQYF. The CDR3 nucleotides read TGTGCCAGCAGCTCTGACAGGGGGCTACGTTACGAGCAGTACTTC.

This clonotype occurred many times. The library was designed around alpha chains, so this beta chain is a stray read whose abundance carries little weight. The chain joins TRBV5-4 to TRBJ2-5; the D gene could be TRBD1 or TRBD2 (5 bases each). This CDR3 has 14 residues. Trimming cost V 1 base and J 4 bases, with 11 bases left between them. The germline V gene has CDR1 SGHNT and CDR2 YYREEE (reference sequence). CDR3 bases: TGTGCCAGCAGCTTGTGGGGACGACGAGAGACCCAGTACTTC. This sequence encodes CASSLWGRRETQYF.

In this sample, this clonotype is medium-sized. This beta chain represents an off-target read in a library built for alpha chains; its size is of limited meaning. V usage is TRBV6-6 and J usage is TRBJ2-7, with 8 positions matching TRBD1. The trim removed 6 bases at V and 4 bases at J, leaving 8 bases unmatched. The V gene's germline CDR1 is MNHNY and CDR2 SVGAGI (reference sequence). The CDR3 sequence is 14 residues long. CDR3 nucleotides: TGTGCCAGCAGGACCAGGGACAGGCTTTACGAGCAGTACTTC. This encodes CASRTRDRLYEQYF.

This clonotype was detected ten times or more. The junction and the germline gene differ at one end; a read error may be behind it. This beta chain is an unintended read in a library built for alpha chains; its size means little. V and J are TRBV6-6 and TRBJ1-2, with D possibly matching TRBD1 (5 bases). The CDR3 contains 10 residues. Germline assignment: CDR1 MNHNY and CDR2 SVGAGI (reference sequence). The CDR3: CASSDSAPTF. CDR3 DNA sequence: TGTGCCAGCAGTGACAGCGCGCCTACATTC.

The table lists this clonotype with many counts. This beta chain slipped into a library made for alpha chains as a stray read, so its size is not meaningful. The rearrangement uses TRBV3-1 and TRBJ2-7; D unclear. V lost 4 bases and J 0 bases, leaving 4 bases between the germline ends. The CDR3 runs to 12 residues. CDR1 is LGHDT and CDR2 is YNNKEL in the germline V gene (reference sequence). CDR3 nucleotide sequence: TGTGCCAGCAGCCCCACCTCCTACGAGCAGTACTTC. Translation gives CASSPTSYEQYF.

At least ten counts were recorded for this clonotype. This beta chain appears as a stray read in a library generated for alpha chains; its size is not informative. The genes are TRBV5-1 and TRBJ1-4; unclear D gene. Germline CDR1 is SGHRS and CDR2 is YFSETQ. There are 15 residues in the CDR3. V lost 0 bases, J lost 5 bases, and 11 bases lay in between. The CDR3 protein is CASSLAWTVNEKLFF. CDR3 DNA sequence: TGCGCCAGCAGCTTGGCGTGGACTGTCAATGAAAAACTGTTTTTT.